The T cell receptor (beta chain) described here comes from a study of blood T cells in healthy people across ages. Study-level findings and limits: Using unsorted PBMCs precluded a conclusive naive versus antigen-experienced comparison.

Using a J-beta primer mix together with a sample-barcoded 5' primer, a second PCR was run for about 6 to 11 cycles. All cDNA molecules were each tagged by a template-switch adaptor with 12 random nucleotides. MiXCR, applied by TCRdb to the 5' RACE reads, yields one record per CDR3 protein. The sample includes hundreds of thousands of distinct CDR3 sequences, roughly 49% of them seen just once. Regarding this clonotype: What it binds is not known.

Researchers report isolating at least 6.5 million PBMCs per sample. The source of this sequence is a woman between 55 and 75 years old in good health. The sequenced sample was blood.

DNA of the CDR3: TGTGCCAGCAGTTACCAGGGGGCTGTCTGGGTAGATGAGCAGTTCTTC. This translates into CASSYQGAVWVDEQFF. The V and J genes are TRBV6-2 or TRBV6-3 and TRBJ2-1, with 8 bases aligning to TRBD1. Germline assignment: CDR1 MNHEY and CDR2 SVGEGT. This CDR3 has 16 residues. The trim removed 2 bases at V and 8 bases at J, leaving 11 bases unmatched.